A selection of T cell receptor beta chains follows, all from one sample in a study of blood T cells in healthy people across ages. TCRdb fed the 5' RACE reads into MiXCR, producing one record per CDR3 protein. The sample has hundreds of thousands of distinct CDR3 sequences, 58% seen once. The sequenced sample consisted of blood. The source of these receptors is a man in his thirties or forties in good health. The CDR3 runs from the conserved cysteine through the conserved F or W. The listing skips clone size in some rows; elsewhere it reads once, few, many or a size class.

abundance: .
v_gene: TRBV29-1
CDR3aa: CSATGGILHNEQYF

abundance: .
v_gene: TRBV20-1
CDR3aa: CSAPEGRPTDRLYYGYTF

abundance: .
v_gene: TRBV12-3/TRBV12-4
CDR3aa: CASSSPLGNEQFF

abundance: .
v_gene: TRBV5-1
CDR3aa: CASSWRQGEDGYTF

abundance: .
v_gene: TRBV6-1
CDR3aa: CAGRETASYGYTF

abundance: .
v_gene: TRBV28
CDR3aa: CASSTSGTGFRGYTF

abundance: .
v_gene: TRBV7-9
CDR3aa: CASSAGSNTEAFF

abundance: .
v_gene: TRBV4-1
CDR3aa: CASSRGTDTYSNQPQHF

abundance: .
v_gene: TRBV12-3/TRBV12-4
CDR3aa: CASSLNWDTAKNIQYF

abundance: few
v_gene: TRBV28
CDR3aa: CASSQHSQRQPQHF

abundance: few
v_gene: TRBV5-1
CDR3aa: CATSPQGVKGEQYF

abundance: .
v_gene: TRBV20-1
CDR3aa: CSANPAGGSYYEQYF

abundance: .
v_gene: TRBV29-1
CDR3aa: CSVETSLGYNEQFF

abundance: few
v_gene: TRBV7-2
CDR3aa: CASSLVSSGNTIYF

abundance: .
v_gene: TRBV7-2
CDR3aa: CASSFYSTASYEQYF

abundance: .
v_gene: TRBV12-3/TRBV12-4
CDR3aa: CASSSRWDRLGSYNSPLHF

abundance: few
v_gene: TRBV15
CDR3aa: CATSPEGDREKLFF

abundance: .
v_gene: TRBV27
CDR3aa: CASSLRAGAEYNSPLHF

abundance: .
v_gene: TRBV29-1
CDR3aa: CSVPQLAGKMGEQFF

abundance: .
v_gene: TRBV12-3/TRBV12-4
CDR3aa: CASMEFMNTEAFF

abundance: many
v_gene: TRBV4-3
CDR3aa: CASSQVSQGTPLHF

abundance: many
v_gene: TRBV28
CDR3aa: CASSSFGGETQYF

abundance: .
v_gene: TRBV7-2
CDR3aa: CASSLVAGEFHEQYF

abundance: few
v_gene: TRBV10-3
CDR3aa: CAISESRQGHEQYF

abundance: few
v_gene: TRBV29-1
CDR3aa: CSVGMQGETQYF

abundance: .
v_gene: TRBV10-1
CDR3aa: CASSEVGPGETQYF

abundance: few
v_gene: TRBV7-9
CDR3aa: CASSSAWTSGSYEQYF

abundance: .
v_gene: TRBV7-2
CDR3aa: CASSFDRQNYGYTF

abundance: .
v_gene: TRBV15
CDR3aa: CATSRVVGAGNEKLFF

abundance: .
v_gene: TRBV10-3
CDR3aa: CASTPGTSGRAIGELFF

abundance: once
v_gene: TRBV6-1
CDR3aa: CASTLAGAYNEQFF

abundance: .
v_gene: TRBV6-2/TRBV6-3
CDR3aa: CASSYGGQVAGYTF

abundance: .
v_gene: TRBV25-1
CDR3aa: CASLLGETQYF

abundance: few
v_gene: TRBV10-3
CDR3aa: CAISGDRAGVALHF

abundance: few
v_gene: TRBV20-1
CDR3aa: CSALAGLGGVEQYF